These T cell receptor beta chains were read from a single sample in a study of monozygotic twins with inflammatory bowel disease. TCRdb reprocessed the 5' RACE reads and keeps a single row for each CDR3 protein, giving no DNA. This table lists 350,000 to 400,000 distinct CDR3 sequences. The sample taken for sequencing was blood. These receptors were collected from a human donor with ulcerative colitis or Crohn's disease, or a healthy co-twin of an affected twin (not recorded which). The CDR3 runs from the conserved cysteine through the conserved F or W.

j_call: TRBJ2-1; v_call: TRBV5-1; cdr3_aa: CASSLRTGHNEQFF
j_call: TRBJ2-3; v_call: TRBV29-1; cdr3_aa: CSVDGLSGQGNTDTQYF
j_call: TRBJ2-5; v_call: TRBV7-9; cdr3_aa: CASSLGSGGAETQYF
j_call: TRBJ1-5; v_call: TRBV20-1; cdr3_aa: CSAGRQNEQPQYF
j_call: TRBJ1-6; v_call: TRBV29-1; cdr3_aa: CSVPSREAWQTYNSPLHF
j_call: TRBJ1-1; v_call: TRBV19; cdr3_aa: CASSQRLRNTEAFF
j_call: TRBJ2-7; v_call: TRBV7-9; cdr3_aa: CASSQGRGETITYEQYF
j_call: TRBJ2-1; v_call: TRBV7-9; cdr3_aa: CASSSSEINTGAFSYNEQFF
j_call: TRBJ2-7; v_call: TRBV5-1; cdr3_aa: CASSLEGPSGSYEQYF
j_call: TRBJ2-2; v_call: TRBV4-3; cdr3_aa: CASTKDGTLNTGELFF
j_call: TRBJ2-7; v_call: TRBV19; cdr3_aa: CASSARPGLAGGRNYEQYF
j_call: TRBJ2-7; v_call: TRBV29-1; cdr3_aa: CSVLDGNLGEQYF
j_call: TRBJ2-3; v_call: TRBV20-1; cdr3_aa: CSAPRQGRTDTQYF
j_call: TRBJ2-7; v_call: TRBV18; cdr3_aa: CASSPATGGVYEQYF
j_call: TRBJ1-2; v_call: TRBV5-1; cdr3_aa: CASSLEANYGYTF
j_call: TRBJ2-4; v_call: TRBV5-1; cdr3_aa: CASSPTGGAKNIQYF
j_call: TRBJ1-2; v_call: TRBV6-1; cdr3_aa: CASLGWAAYGYTF
j_call: TRBJ2-7; v_call: TRBV7-2; cdr3_aa: CASSLDPGGNEQYF
j_call: TRBJ1-1; v_call: TRBV27; cdr3_aa: CASSFSTRGAMNTEAFF
j_call: TRBJ1-4; v_call: TRBV20-1; cdr3_aa: CSARLPGPTRNEKLFF
j_call: TRBJ2-5; v_call: TRBV15; cdr3_aa: CATEYPGLETQYF
j_call: TRBJ2-6; v_call: TRBV5-1; cdr3_aa: CASSYDILGANVLTF
j_call: TRBJ2-1; v_call: TRBV11-3; cdr3_aa: CASSDKTSGPGHNEQFF
j_call: TRBJ2-1; v_call: TRBV24-1; cdr3_aa: CATSDSSWTGLDEQFF
j_call: TRBJ2-7; v_call: TRBV2; cdr3_aa: CASSYPGTVSYEQYF
j_call: TRBJ2-2; v_call: TRBV30; cdr3_aa: CAWDPGLTGELFF
j_call: TRBJ2-7; v_call: TRBV6-5; cdr3_aa: CASSYVSPQSYEQYF
j_call: TRBJ1-1; v_call: TRBV5-6; cdr3_aa: CASSAVSGGTEAFF
j_call: TRBJ1-2; v_call: TRBV4-1; cdr3_aa: CASSLQGINYGYTF
j_call: TRBJ1-2; v_call: TRBV11-1; cdr3_aa: CASRGQVVDGYTF
j_call: TRBJ2-3; v_call: TRBV27; cdr3_aa: CASSSPGTENTDTQYF
j_call: TRBJ2-3; v_call: TRBV5-4; cdr3_aa: CASSASSGGTDTQYF
j_call: TRBJ2-4; v_call: TRBV2; cdr3_aa: CASRLAKNIQYF
j_call: TRBJ1-2; v_call: TRBV5-1; cdr3_aa: CASSLEVSNYGYTF
j_call: TRBJ1-2; v_call: TRBV5-1; cdr3_aa: CASSLQTANYGYTF
j_call: TRBJ2-7; v_call: TRBV15; cdr3_aa: CATSRGDRGYEQYF
j_call: TRBJ2-4; v_call: TRBV9; cdr3_aa: CASSVGPPAGNIQYF
j_call: TRBJ1-2; v_call: TRBV5-1; cdr3_aa: CASSLGQDTYGYTF
j_call: TRBJ2-1; v_call: TRBV2; cdr3_aa: CASPRGGGSYNEQFF
j_call: TRBJ1-2; v_call: TRBV20-1; cdr3_aa: CGVTGIYGYTF
j_call: TRBJ2-4; v_call: TRBV9; cdr3_aa: CASSVGPGSPPNIQYF
j_call: TRBJ1-1; v_call: TRBV18; cdr3_aa: CASSAQAMNTEAFF